Given below is one T cell receptor (beta chain) in context. CDR3 length equals 16 residues. Germline CDR1 reads LGHDT; CDR2 reads YNNKEL (reference sequence). V was clipped by 1 base and J by 10 bases; unmatched bases: 11. Data came from immunoSEQ multiplex PCR; TCRdb stores just in-frame clones and leaves some out. The repertoire holds about 33,000 clones, with 75% to 90% as singletons. The entry originates in a study of blood T cell repertoires in COVID-19. This sequence was found in a human donor in a cohort sampled during active COVID-19. Source material: peripheral blood. This rearrangement joins TRBV3-1 (or the pseudogene TRBV3-2) to TRBJ1-4, with TRBD1 matching 8 bases. The CDR3 DNA sequence: TGTGCCAGCAGCCAAGCCGGACAGGGACTTTTGGGAAAACTGTTTTTT. Its protein product is CASSQAGQGLLGKLFF.